A selection of T cell receptor beta chains follows, all from one sample in a study of blood T cell repertoires in COVID-19. The repertoire was sequenced with immunoSEQ multiplex PCR; TCRdb's copy has only in-frame clones and lacks some. The table records approximately 75,000 clones, 88% of them present only once. The sample was peripheral blood. The receptors were sampled from a middle-aged man with acute or convalescent COVID-19. The CDR3 runs from the conserved cysteine through the conserved F or W. Fields, in order: V gene, clone size, D gene, J gene, CDR3 protein, CDR3 DNA. A D gene is named only where the DNA matches it firmly. Size is stated for part of the rows, as once, few or many counts, or as a class when the clone is expanded.

>TRBV19|.|.|TRBJ2-2
CASSIDPTPRGGELFF
TGTGCCAGTAGTATAGATCCCACTCCTAGGGGCGGGGAGCTGTTTTTT
>TRBV3-1/TRBV3-2|.|TRBD1|TRBJ1-2
CASSVTGAPNYGYTF
TGTGCCAGCAGCGTAACAGGGGCCCCAAACTATGGCTACACCTTC
>TRBV4-1|.|.|TRBJ1-1
CASSQVGQAEAFF
TGCGCCAGCAGCCAAGTGGGGCAGGCCGAAGCTTTCTTT
>TRBV6-5|.|TRBD1|TRBJ2-2
CASSRDRGRTGELFF
TGTGCCAGCAGCCGGGACAGGGGGCGAACCGGGGAGCTGTTTTTT
>TRBV3-1/TRBV3-2|.|.|TRBJ1-4
CASSPTGYGNEKLFF
TGTGCCAGCAGTCCTACAGGGTATGGTAATGAAAAACTGTTTTTT
>TRBV6-1|.|.|TRBJ1-2
CASSEGGAVNYGYTF
TGTGCCAGCAGTGAGGGGGGGGCTGTTAACTATGGCTACACCTTC
>TRBV6-5|.|.|TRBJ1-1
CASSSPTMNTEAFF
TGTGCCAGCAGTAGCCCCACGATGAACACTGAAGCTTTCTTT
>TRBV12-2|once|.|TRBJ2-3
CASRLARRGRFDTQYF
TGTGCAAGTCGCTTAGCGCGCAGGGGACGGTTTGATACGCAGTATTTT
>TRBV7-9|.|.|TRBJ2-5
CASSQLEGQETQYF
TGTGCCAGCAGCCAGTTGGAGGGCCAAGAGACCCAGTACTTC
>TRBV14|.|TRBD1|TRBJ2-7
CASSQGLKWDSSYEQYF
TGTGCCAGCAGCCAAGGGTTAAAATGGGACAGCTCCTACGAGCAGTACTTC
>TRBV27|.|TRBD1|TRBJ1-2
CASSLSPGGDGYTF
TGTGCCAGCAGTTTATCTCCAGGGGGCGATGGCTACACCTTC
>TRBV19|.|.|TRBJ2-1
CASSPQGSGFYNEQFF
TGTGCCAGTAGTCCGCAGGGGAGCGGTTTCTACAATGAGCAGTTCTTC
>TRBV5-1|.|.|TRBJ1-1
CASSLAPGDTEAFF
TGCGCCAGCAGCTTAGCACCAGGGGACACTGAAGCTTTCTTT
>TRBV5-4|.|.|TRBJ2-7
CASSLESATATTGQYF
TGTGCCAGCAGCTTGGAGTCCGCGACTGCAACAACCGGGCAGTACTTC
>TRBV28|once|TRBD1|TRBJ1-5
CASSLPYGTGSQPQHF
TGTGCCAGCAGTTTACCGTACGGGACAGGGAGTCAGCCCCAGCATTTT
>TRBV19|once|.|TRBJ1-2
CASSQGTRSYGYTF
TGTGCCAGTAGTCAGGGTACCCGAAGCTATGGCTACACCTTC
>TRBV6-5|.|.|TRBJ2-5
CASSYSSSYQETQYF
TGTGCCAGCAGTTACTCGTCTAGCTACCAAGAGACCCAGTACTTC
>TRBV12-3/TRBV12-4|few|TRBD1|TRBJ2-2
CASSLQGAGELFF
TGTGCCAGCAGTCTACAGGGGGCCGGGGAGCTGTTTTTT
>TRBV6-1|.|TRBD1|TRBJ1-6
CASSEKTGINSPLHF
TGTGCCAGCAGTGAAAAGACAGGGATTAATTCACCCCTCCACTTT
>TRBV19|once|TRBD1|TRBJ1-2
CASSQTGGVLSYYGYTF
TGTGCCAGTAGCCAGACAGGGGGCGTTCTCTCCTACTATGGCTACACCTTC
>TRBV5-4|.|TRBD1|TRBJ1-1
CASSPGGQGAYTEAFF
TGTGCCAGCAGCCCAGGGGGTCAAGGCGCCTACACTGAAGCTTTCTTT
>TRBV7-8|.|.|TRBJ1-1
CASQGYKNTEAFF
TGTGCCAGCCAGGGGTATAAAAACACTGAAGCTTTCTTT
>TRBV25-1|.|.|TRBJ2-2
CASSELGGPNTGELFF
TGTGCCAGCAGTGAATTAGGTGGGCCCAACACCGGGGAGCTGTTTTTT
>TRBV12-3/TRBV12-4|.|TRBD1|TRBJ1-4
CASSRDSGEKLFF
TGTGCCAGCAGTAGGGACAGTGGTGAAAAACTGTTTTTT
>TRBV28|.|.|TRBJ2-2
CASSPPGGTANTGELFF
TGTGCCAGCAGTCCCCCCGGTGGTACAGCAAACACCGGGGAGCTGTTTTTT
>TRBV7-9|few|.|TRBJ2-1
CASSLWGQGHNEQFF
TGTGCCAGCAGCTTATGGGGCCAAGGCCACAATGAGCAGTTCTTC
>TRBV27|.|TRBD1|TRBJ2-7
CASSPAGTGGHEQYF
TGTGCCAGCAGTCCCGCCGGGACAGGGGGCCACGAGCAGTACTTC
>TRBV7-9|.|.|TRBJ2-7
CASSSGHQAYEQYF
TGTGCCAGCAGTTCGGGACACCAAGCCTACGAGCAGTACTTC
>TRBV10-3|.|TRBD1|TRBJ1-3
CAISLGQGGNTIYF
TGTGCCATCAGTTTGGGACAGGGTGGAAACACCATATATTTT
>TRBV6-2/TRBV6-3|.|TRBD2|TRBJ2-3
CASSPTRTSGVTDTQYF
TGTGCCAGCAGCCCGACACGGACTAGCGGGGTGACAGATACGCAGTATTTT
>TRBV5-4|.|TRBD1|TRBJ1-1
CASSLQGVTEAFF
TGTGCCAGCAGCTTGCAGGGGGTGACTGAAGCTTTCTTT
>TRBV12-3/TRBV12-4|.|.|TRBJ1-2
CASSLVGRGYTF
TGTGCCAGCAGTTTAGTGGGGCGGGGCTACACCTTC
>TRBV6-5|.|TRBD1|TRBJ1-1
CASSYGRGRVGTEAFF
TGTGCCAGCAGTTACGGAAGGGGGCGAGTCGGCACTGAAGCTTTCTTT
>TRBV3-1/TRBV3-2|.|TRBD2|TRBJ2-1
CASSRAGLPGDEQFF
TGTGCCAGCAGCCGAGCGGGACTCCCCGGGGATGAGCAGTTCTTC
>TRBV3-1/TRBV3-2|.|.|TRBJ1-3
CASSQDSGTGNTIYF
TGTGCCAGCAGCCAAGACTCAGGGACTGGAAACACCATATATTTT
>TRBV7-3|.|TRBD2|TRBJ2-3
CASSLGLAGLDTQYF
TGTGCCAGCAGCTTGGGACTAGCGGGTTTAGATACGCAGTATTTT
>TRBV27|.|TRBD1|TRBJ2-5
CASSPFLRTGKETQYF
TGTGCCAGCAGTCCCTTCCTTAGGACAGGGAAAGAGACCCAGTACTTC
>TRBV5-1|.|TRBD1|TRBJ2-2
CASSFVRSDRGYTGELFF
TGCGCCAGCAGCTTCGTAAGGTCGGACAGGGGTTACACCGGGGAGCTGTTTTTT
>TRBV5-8|.|.|TRBJ2-7
CASRLHYEQYF
TGTGCCAGCAGACTTCACTACGAGCAGTACTTC
>TRBV11-2|once|.|TRBJ1-2
CASSLQDYGYTF
TGTGCCAGCAGCTTACAGGACTATGGCTACACCTTC
>TRBV4-2|.|TRBD1|TRBJ1-4
CASSQPGTGNEKLFF
TGTGCCAGCAGCCAACCCGGGACAGGGAATGAAAAACTGTTTTTT
>TRBV2|.|.|TRBJ2-1
CASSETGTTGEQFF
TGTGCCAGCAGTGAAACAGGGACGACGGGGGAGCAGTTCTTC
>TRBV20-1|.|TRBD2|TRBJ2-3
CSASRSSGASTDTQYF
TGCAGTGCTAGTCGGTCTAGCGGGGCTAGCACAGATACGCAGTATTTT
>TRBV6-1|.|TRBD1|TRBJ2-4
CASSAGQGAAKNIQYF
TGTGCCAGCAGTGCGGGACAGGGGGCTGCCAAAAACATTCAGTACTTC
>TRBV20-1|.|.|TRBJ2-3
CSASGPTDTQYF
TGCAGTGCTAGTGGGCCCACAGATACGCAGTATTTT
>TRBV6-2/TRBV6-3|.|TRBD1|TRBJ1-6
CASSQGTVSPLHF
TGTGCCAGCAGCCAGGGGACAGTTTCACCCCTCCACTTT
>TRBV5-1|few|.|TRBJ2-7
CASSLSGSTYEQYF
TGCGCCAGCAGCTTGTCGGGGAGCACCTACGAGCAGTACTTC
>TRBV7-3|once|TRBD1|TRBJ2-6
CASSLSGQGFSGANVLTF
TGTGCCAGCAGCCTCTCAGGACAGGGCTTCTCTGGGGCCAACGTCCTGACTTTC
>TRBV7-9|.|TRBD1|TRBJ1-6
CASSLGQGDYNSPLHF
TGTGCCAGCAGCCTTGGACAGGGGGACTATAATTCACCCCTCCACTTT
>TRBV10-1|.|.|TRBJ2-1
CASSEVLDNEQFF
TGCGCCAGCAGTGAAGTACTTGACAATGAGCAGTTCTTC
>TRBV27|.|TRBD2|TRBJ2-3
CASSLVPRLAGDWTDTQYF
TGTGCCAGCAGTCTGGTTCCCCGACTAGCGGGGGATTGGACAGATACGCAGTATTTT
>TRBV7-9|.|.|TRBJ1-1
CASSPREGNTEAFF
TGTGCCAGCAGCCCGAGAGAGGGGAACACTGAAGCTTTCTTT
>TRBV28|.|.|TRBJ1-5
CASSIQFTSNQPQHF
TGTGCCAGCAGTATACAGTTTACGAGCAATCAGCCCCAGCATTTT
>TRBV10-1|.|TRBD1|TRBJ2-2
CASRTGGEAGELFF
TGCGCCAGCCGGACAGGGGGCGAGGCCGGGGAGCTGTTTTTT
>TRBV5-8|once|.|TRBJ2-5
CASSRENTQYF
TGTGCCAGCAGTCGCGAGAATACCCAGTACTTC
>TRBV5-4|.|.|TRBJ2-3
CASSPAIGGSSSTDTQYF
TGTGCCAGCAGCCCAGCCATTGGAGGCAGCTCTAGCACAGATACGCAGTATTTT
>TRBV5-1|.|TRBD2|TRBJ2-1
CASSLVTGGIYNEQFF
TGCGCCAGCAGCTTGGTCACGGGGGGGATCTACAATGAGCAGTTCTTC